The source of this T cell receptor beta chain is a study of a mutant IDH1 vaccine in newly diagnosed glioma. As regards this clone: Its antigen remains unknown.

Sequencing used immunoSEQ multiplex PCR; TCRdb keeps in-frame clones, though not all of them. The sample lists roughly 50,000 clones, around 80% occurring once. The CDR3 consists of 14 residues. Germline-derived CDR1 and CDR2 are SGHRS and YFSETQ. V was clipped by 0 bases and J by 1 base, with 7 bases between them. This sample's time point: week 5, during vaccination. The study gave 300 ug of mutant IDH1 20-mer peptide per vaccine dose, with topical imiquimod. The specimen was PBMCs, collected from a glioma patient whose treatment included an IDH1 peptide vaccine. This clonotype was obtained from a man aged 30 to 39 with glioma. This rearrangement joins TRBV5-1 to TRBJ2-5; D ambiguous. In nucleotides, the CDR3 is TGCGCCAGCAGCTTGGTTTCTGGCCAAGAGACCCAGTACTTC. The encoded protein is CASSLVSGQETQYF. The full variable domain, rest sourced from reference TRBV5-1 and TRBJ2-5, is KAGVTQTPRYLIKTRGQQVTLSCSPISGHRSVSWYQQTPGQGLQFLFEYFSETQRNKGNFPGRFSGRQFSNSRSEMNVSTLELGDSALYLCASSLVSGQETQYFGPGTRLLVL.